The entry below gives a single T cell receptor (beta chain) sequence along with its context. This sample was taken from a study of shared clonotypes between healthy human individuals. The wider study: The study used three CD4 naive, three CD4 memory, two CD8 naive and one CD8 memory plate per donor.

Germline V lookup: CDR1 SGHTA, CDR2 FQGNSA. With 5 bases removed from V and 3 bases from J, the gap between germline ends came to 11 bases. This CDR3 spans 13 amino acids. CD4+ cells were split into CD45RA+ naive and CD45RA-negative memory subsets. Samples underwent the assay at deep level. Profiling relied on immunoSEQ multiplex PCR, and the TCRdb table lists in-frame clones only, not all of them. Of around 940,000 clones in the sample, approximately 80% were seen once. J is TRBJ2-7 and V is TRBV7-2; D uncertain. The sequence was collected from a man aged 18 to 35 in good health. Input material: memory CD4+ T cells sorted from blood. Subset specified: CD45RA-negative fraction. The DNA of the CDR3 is TGTGCCAGCAGCACCGTGGACGGCTACGAGCAGTACTTC. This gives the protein CASSTVDGYEQYF. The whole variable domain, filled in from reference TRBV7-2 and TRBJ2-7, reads GAGVSQSPSNKVTEKGKDVELRCDPISGHTALYWYRQSLGQGLEFLIYFQGNSAPDKSGLPSDRFSAERTGGSVSTLTIQRTQQEDSAVYLCASSTVDGYEQYFGPGTRLTVT.